The 3 T cell receptor beta chains in this list originate from one sample, sequenced in a study of T-cell memory formation after mild COVID-19. TCRdb analysed the 5' RACE reads with MiXCR anew, one entry per CDR3 protein. This sample has some 130,000 distinct CDR3 sequences, with approximately 25% found just once. Material for sequencing was PBMCs or a T cell subset sorted from them (not recorded which). All receptors derive from an adult woman who had mild COVID-19 (a few samples of this study predate the infection). Cell type and time point are not known.

The chain is built from TRBV7-3 and TRBJ2-1; a possible D gene is TRBD1 (5 bases). Germline assignment: CDR1 SGHTA and CDR2 FQGTGA. The CDR3 is 15 residues long. Trimming cost V 5 bases and J 6 bases, with 17 bases left between them. Here the CDR3 reads CASSPPGGRVNEQFF. CDR3 nucleotide sequence: TGTGCCAGCAGCCCCCCGGGTGGCAGGGTCAATGAGCAGTTCTTC.

This clonotype was counted at least ten times. The rearrangement uses TRBV7-3 and TRBJ2-5; 7 nucleotides line up with TRBD2. V dropped 5 bases and J dropped 4; count of bases not matched to a gene: 10. From germline, CDR1 is SGHTA and CDR2 FQGTGA. The CDR3 has 15 residues. CDR3 protein: CASSPGEGRIETQYF. DNA for the CDR3: TGTGCCAGCAGCCCCGGGGAGGGGAGGATAGAGACCCAGTACTTC.

The rearrangement uses TRBV12-5 and TRBJ2-1, with 14 bases identical to TRBD2. Germline V lookup: CDR1 LGHNT, CDR2 FRNRAP. The CDR3 runs 16 residues. Unmatched junction bases numbered 4, after V lost 4 bases and J lost 5 bases. CDR3 sequence: CASGSGLAGENNEQFF. CDR3 nucleotide sequence: TGTGCTAGTGGTTCGGGACTAGCGGGAGAAAACAATGAGCAGTTCTTC.